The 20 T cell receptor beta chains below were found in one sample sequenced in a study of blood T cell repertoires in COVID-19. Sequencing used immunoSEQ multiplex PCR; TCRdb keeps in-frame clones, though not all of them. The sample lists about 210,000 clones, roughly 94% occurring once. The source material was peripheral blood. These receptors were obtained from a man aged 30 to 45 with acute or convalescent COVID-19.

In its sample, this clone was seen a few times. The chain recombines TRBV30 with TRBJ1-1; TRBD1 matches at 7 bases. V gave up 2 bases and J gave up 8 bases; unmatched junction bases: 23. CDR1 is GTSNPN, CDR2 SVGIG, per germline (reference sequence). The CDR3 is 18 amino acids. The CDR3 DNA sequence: TGTGCCTGGAGTCTCAAAAGCCCTCTCGGAATCGGGACAGAAGAAGCTTTCTTT. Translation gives CAWSLKSPLGIGTEEAFF.

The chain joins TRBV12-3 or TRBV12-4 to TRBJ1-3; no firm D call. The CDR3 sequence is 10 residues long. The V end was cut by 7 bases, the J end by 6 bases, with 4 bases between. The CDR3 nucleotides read TGTGCCAGCATCCTAAACACCATATATTTT. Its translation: CASILNTIYF.

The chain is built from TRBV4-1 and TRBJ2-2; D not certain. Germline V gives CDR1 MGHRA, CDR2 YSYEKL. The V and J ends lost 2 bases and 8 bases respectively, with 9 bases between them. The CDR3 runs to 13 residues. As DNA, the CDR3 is TGCGCCAGCAGCCAACCTGAGCCTGGGGAGCTGTTTTTT. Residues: CASSQPEPGELFF.

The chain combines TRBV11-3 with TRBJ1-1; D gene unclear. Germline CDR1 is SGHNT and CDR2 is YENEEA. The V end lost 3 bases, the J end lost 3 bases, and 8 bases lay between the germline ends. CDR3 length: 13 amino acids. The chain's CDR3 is CASSLSDYTEAFF. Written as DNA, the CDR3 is TGTGCCAGCAGCTTGTCAGACTACACTGAAGCTTTCTTT.

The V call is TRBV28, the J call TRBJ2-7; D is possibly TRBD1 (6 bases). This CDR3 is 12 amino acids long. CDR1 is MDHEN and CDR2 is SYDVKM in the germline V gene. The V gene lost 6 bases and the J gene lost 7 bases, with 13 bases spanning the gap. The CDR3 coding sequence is TGTGCCAGCAGCCTTCTTGACAGGGAGCAGTACTTC. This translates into CASSLLDREQYF.

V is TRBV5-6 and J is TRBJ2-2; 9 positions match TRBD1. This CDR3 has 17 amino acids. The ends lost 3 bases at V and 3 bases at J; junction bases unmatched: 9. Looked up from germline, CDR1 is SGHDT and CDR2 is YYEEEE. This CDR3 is CASSSRNRGRDTGELFF. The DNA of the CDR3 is TGTGCCAGCAGCTCTAGAAACAGGGGGCGAGACACCGGGGAGCTGTTTTTT.

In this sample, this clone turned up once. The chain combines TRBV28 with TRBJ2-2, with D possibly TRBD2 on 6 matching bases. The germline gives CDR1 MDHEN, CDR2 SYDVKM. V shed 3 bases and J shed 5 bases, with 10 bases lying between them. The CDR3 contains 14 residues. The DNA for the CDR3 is TGTGCCAGCAGTTTGATTGGAGGGACCGGGGAGCTGTTTTTT. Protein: CASSLIGGTGELFF.

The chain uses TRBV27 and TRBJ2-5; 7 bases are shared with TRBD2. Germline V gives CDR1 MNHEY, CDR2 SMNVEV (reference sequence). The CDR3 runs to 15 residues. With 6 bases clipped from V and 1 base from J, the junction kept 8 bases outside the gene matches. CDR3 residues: CASSKGRAAQETQYF. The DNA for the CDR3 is TGTGCCAGCAGCAAAGGGAGGGCAGCCCAAGAGACCCAGTACTTC.

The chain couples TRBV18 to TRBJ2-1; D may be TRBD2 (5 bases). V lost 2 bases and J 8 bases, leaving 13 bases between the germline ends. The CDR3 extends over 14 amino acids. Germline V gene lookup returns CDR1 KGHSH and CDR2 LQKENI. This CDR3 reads CASSPAYSGDEQFF. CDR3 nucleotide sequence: TGTGCCAGCTCACCAGCGTACAGCGGTGATGAGCAGTTCTTC.

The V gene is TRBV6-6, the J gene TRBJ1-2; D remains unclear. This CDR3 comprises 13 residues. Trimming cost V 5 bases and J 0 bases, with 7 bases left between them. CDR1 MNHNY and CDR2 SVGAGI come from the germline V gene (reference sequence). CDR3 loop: CASSPQANYGYTF. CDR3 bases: TGTGCCAGCAGTCCCCAGGCTAACTATGGCTACACCTTC.

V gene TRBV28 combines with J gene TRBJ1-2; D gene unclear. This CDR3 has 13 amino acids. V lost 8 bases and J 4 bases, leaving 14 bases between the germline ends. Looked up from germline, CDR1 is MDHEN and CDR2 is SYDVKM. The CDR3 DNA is TGTGCCAGCGCCCTCGCGGGTACCTATGGCTACACCTTC. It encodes CASALAGTYGYTF.

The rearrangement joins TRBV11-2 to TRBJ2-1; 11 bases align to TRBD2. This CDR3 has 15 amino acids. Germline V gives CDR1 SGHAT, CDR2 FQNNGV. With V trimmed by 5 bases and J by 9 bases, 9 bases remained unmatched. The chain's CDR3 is CASSVIAGGPAEQFF. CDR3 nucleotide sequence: TGTGCCAGCAGCGTCATAGCGGGAGGGCCTGCTGAGCAGTTCTTC.

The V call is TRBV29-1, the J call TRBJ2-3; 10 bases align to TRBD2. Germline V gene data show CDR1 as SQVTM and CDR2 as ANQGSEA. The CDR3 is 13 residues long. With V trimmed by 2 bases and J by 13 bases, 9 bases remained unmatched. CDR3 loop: CSVETQPSGREYF. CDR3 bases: TGCAGCGTTGAAACTCAACCTAGCGGGAGAGAGTATTTT.

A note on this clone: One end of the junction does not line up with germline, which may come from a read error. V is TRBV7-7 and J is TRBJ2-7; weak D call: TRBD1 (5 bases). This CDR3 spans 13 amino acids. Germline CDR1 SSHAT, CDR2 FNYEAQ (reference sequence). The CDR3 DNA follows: TGTGCTAGCAGCTTGGGGCCTGATTACGAGCAGTACTTC. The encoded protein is CASSLGPDYEQYF.

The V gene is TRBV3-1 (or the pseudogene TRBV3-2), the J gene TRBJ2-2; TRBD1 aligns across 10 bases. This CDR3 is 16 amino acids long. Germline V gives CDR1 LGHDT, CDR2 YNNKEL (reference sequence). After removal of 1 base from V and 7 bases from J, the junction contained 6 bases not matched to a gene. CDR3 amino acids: CASSQVQGQGNGELFF. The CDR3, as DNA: TGTGCCAGCAGCCAAGTACAGGGACAGGGGAACGGGGAGCTGTTTTTT.

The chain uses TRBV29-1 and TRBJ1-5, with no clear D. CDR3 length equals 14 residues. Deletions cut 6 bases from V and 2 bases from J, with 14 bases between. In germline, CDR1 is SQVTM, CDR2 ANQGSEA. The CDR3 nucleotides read TGCAGCGTCATAGAAATAGGAGGCAATCAGCCCCAGCATTTT. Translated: CSVIEIGGNQPQHF.

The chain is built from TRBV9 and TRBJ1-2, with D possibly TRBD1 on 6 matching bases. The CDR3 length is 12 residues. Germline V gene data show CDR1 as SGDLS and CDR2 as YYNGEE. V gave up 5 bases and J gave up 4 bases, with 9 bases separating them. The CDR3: CASRGQSYGYTF. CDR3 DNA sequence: TGTGCCAGCAGAGGACAGAGCTATGGCTACACCTTC.

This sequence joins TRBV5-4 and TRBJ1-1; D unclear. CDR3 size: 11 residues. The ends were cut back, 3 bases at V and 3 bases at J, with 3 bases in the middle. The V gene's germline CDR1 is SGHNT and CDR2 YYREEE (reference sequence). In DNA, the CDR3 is TGTGCCAGCAGCTCTTACACTGAAGCTTTCTTT. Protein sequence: CASSSYTEAFF.

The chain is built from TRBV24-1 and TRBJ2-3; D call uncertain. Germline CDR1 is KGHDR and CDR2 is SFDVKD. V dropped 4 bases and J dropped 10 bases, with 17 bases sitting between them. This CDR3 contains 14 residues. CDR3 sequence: CATSDSFLLAAQYF. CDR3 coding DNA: TGTGCCACCAGTGACTCGTTCCTGCTGGCGGCGCAGTATTTT.

CDR3 loop: CASSFRGTGHGYTF. As DNA, the CDR3 is TGTGCCAGCAGTTTTAGAGGGACAGGGCATGGCTACACCTTC. The genes are TRBV28 and TRBJ1-2; TRBD1 matches 9 bases. Germline V gene data show CDR1 as MDHEN and CDR2 as SYDVKM. The V segment lost 3 bases and the J segment 6 bases; nucleotides outside the gene matches: 5. The CDR3 extends over 14 amino acids.